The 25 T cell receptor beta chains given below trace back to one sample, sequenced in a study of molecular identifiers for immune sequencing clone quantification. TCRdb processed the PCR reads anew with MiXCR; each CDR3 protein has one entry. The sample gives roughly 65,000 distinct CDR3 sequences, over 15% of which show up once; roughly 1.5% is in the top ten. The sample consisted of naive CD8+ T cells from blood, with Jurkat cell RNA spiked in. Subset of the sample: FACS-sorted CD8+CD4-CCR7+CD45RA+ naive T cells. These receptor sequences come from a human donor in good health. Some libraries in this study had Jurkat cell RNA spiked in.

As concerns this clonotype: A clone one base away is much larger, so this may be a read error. The CDR3 protein is CASSFTGDPNEKLFF. CDR3 DNA sequence: TGCGCCAGCAGCTTTACAGGGGACCCTAATGAAAAACTGTTTTTT. The V call is TRBV4-1, the J call TRBJ1-4; 7 bases map to TRBD1. CDR3 length: 15 residues. Trimming cost V 5 bases and J 3 bases; bases outside gene matches: 6. Per germline, CDR1 MGHRA and CDR2 YSYEKL.

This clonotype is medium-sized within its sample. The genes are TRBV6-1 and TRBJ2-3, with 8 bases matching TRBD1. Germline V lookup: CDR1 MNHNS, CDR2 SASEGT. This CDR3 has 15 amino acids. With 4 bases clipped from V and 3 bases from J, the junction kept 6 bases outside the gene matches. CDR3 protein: CASSGRGQGTDTQYF. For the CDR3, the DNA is TGTGCCAGCAGTGGTCGTGGACAGGGTACAGATACGCAGTATTTT.

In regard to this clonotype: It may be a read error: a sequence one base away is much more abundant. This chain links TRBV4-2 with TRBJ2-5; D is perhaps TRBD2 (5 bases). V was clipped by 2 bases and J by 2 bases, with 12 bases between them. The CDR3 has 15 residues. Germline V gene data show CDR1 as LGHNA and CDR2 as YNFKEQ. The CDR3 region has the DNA TGTGCCAGCAGCCAATTGGCGGGTGCGCAAGAGACCCAGTACTTC. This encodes CASSQLAGAQETQYF.

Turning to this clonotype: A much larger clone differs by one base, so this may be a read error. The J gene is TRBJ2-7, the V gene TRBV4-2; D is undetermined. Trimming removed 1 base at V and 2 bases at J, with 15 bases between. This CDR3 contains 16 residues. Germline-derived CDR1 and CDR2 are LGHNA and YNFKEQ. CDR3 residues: CASSQAAHPLTYEQYF. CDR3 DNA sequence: TGTGCCAGCAGCCAAGCGGCCCATCCCTTAACCTACGAGCAGTACTTC.

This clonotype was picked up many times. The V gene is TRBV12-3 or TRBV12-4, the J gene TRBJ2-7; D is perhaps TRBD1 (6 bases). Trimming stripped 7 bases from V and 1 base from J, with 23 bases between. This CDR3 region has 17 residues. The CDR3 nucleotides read TGTGCCAGCAAATACGGGGTCGTGGGGGCGGAATCCTACGAGCAGTACTTC. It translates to CASKYGVVGAESYEQYF.

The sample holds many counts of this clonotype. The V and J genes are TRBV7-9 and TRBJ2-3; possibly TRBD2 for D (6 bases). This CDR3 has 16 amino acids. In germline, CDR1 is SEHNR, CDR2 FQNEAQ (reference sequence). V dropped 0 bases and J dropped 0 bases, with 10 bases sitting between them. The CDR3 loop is CASSLASGTSTDTQYF. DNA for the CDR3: TGTGCCAGCAGCTTAGCGTCCGGGACTAGCACAGATACGCAGTATTTT.

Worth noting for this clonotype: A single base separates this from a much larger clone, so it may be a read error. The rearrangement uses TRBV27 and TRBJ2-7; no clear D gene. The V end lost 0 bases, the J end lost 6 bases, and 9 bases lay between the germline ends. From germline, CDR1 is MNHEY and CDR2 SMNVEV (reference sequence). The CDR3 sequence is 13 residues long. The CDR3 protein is CASSLSGSCEQYF. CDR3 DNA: TGTGCCAGCAGTTTATCGGGCAGCTGCGAGCAGTACTTC.

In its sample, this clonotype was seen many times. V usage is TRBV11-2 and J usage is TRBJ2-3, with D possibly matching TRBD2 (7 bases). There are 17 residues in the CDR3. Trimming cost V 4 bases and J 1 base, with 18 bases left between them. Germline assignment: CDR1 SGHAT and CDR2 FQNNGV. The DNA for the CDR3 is TGTGCCAGCAGCTCGAGGGGGGCTAGCGGCCGCACAGATACGCAGTATTTT. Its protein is CASSSRGASGRTDTQYF.

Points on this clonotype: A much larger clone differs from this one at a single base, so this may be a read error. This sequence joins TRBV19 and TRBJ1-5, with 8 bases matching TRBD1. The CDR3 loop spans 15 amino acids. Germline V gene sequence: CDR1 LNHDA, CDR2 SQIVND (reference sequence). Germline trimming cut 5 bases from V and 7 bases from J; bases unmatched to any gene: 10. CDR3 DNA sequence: TGTGCCAGTAGTGTGTTGCAGGGGGCACGGCAGCCCCAGCATTTT. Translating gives CASSVLQGARQPQHF.

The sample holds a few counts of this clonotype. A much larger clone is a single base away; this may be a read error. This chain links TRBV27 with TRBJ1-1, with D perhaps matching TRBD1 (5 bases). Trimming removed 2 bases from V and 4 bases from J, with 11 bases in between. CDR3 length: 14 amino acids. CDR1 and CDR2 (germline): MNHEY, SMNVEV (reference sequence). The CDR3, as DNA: TGTGCCAGCAGTTTAGTGAGGGGAGGCACTGAAGCTTTCTTT. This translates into CASSLVRGGTEAFF.

CDR3 DNA: TGTGCCAGCAGTTTATTATTCCCCGCTCCAGATACGCAGTATTTT. It yields the protein CASSLLFPAPDTQYF. The rearrangement uses TRBV27 and TRBJ2-3; D remains unclear. With 1 base removed from V and 4 bases from J, the gap between germline ends came to 12 bases. Germline CDR1 MNHEY, CDR2 SMNVEV (reference sequence). The CDR3 is 15 amino acids.

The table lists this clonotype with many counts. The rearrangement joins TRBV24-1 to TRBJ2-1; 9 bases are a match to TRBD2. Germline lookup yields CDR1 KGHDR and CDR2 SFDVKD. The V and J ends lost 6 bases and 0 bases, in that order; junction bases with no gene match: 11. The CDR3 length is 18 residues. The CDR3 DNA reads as TGTGCCACCAGTTCACGACTAGCGGAGTCGTACTCCTACAATGAGCAGTTCTTC. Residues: CATSSRLAESYSYNEQFF.

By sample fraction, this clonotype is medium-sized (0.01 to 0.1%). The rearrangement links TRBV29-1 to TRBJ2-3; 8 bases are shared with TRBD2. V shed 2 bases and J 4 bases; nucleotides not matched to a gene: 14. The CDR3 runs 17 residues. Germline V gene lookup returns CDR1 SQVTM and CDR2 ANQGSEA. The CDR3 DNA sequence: TGCAGCGTTGAACCCGCGGTCCCGGGACTAGATTCAGATACGCAGTATTTT. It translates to CSVEPAVPGLDSDTQYF.

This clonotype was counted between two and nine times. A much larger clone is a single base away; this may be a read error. The CDR3 DNA is TGCAGCGTTGTGGACAGGGGGAGTGTTATGAACACTGAAACTTTCTTT. This translates into CSVVDRGSVMNTETFF. V usage is TRBV29-1 and J usage is TRBJ1-1, with 10 bases aligning to TRBD1. There are 16 residues in the CDR3. CDR1 SQVTM and CDR2 ANQGSEA come from the germline V gene.

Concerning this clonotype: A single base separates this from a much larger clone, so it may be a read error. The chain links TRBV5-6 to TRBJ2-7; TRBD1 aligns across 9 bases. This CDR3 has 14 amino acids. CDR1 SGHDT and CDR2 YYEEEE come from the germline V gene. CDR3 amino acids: CASNWGTGSYGQYF. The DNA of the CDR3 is TGTGCCAGCAACTGGGGGACAGGGAGCTACGGGCAGTACTTC.

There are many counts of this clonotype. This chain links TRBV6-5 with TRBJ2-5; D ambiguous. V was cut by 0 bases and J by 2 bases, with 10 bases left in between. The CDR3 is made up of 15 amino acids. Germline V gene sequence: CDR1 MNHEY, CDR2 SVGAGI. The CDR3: CASSYSRLTQETQYF. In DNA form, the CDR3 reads TGTGCCAGCAGTTACTCGAGGCTGACACAAGAGACCCAGTACTTC.

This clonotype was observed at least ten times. The CDR3 loop is CASSERLNNQPQHF. For the CDR3, the DNA is TGTGCCAGCAGTGAGCGGCTCAACAATCAGCCCCAGCATTTT. The chain joins TRBV25-1 to TRBJ1-5, with unresolved D. CDR1 is MGHDK, CDR2 SYGVNS, per germline. This CDR3 region has 14 residues. V dropped 3 bases and J dropped 3 bases, with 9 bases sitting between them.

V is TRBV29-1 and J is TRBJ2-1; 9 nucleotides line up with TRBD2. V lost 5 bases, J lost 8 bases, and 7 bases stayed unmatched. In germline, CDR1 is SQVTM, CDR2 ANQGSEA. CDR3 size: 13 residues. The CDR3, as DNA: TGCAGCGTTCAAACTAGCGGGTTCTATGAGCAGTTCTTC. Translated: CSVQTSGFYEQFF.

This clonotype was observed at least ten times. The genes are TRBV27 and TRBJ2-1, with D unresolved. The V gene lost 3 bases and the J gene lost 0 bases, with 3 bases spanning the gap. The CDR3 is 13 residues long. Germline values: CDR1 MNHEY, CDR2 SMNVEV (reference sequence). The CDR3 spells CASSLISYNEQFF. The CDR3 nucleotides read TGTGCCAGCAGTTTGATCTCCTACAATGAGCAGTTCTTC.

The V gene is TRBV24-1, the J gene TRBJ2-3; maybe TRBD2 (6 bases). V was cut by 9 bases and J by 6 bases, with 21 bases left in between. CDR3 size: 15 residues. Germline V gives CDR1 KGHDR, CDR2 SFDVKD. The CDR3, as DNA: TGTGCCACCGGAGCAACTGGCGGGATCACTGATACGCAGTATTTT. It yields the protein CATGATGGITDTQYF.

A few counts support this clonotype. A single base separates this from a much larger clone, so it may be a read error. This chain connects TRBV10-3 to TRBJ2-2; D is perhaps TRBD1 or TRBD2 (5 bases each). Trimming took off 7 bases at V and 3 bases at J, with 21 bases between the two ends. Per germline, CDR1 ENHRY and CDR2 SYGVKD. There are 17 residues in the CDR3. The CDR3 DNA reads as TGTGCCATCACCCCCGGGGCCGAGGCGGTGGACACCGGGGAGCTGTTTTTT. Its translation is CAITPGAEAVDTGELFF.

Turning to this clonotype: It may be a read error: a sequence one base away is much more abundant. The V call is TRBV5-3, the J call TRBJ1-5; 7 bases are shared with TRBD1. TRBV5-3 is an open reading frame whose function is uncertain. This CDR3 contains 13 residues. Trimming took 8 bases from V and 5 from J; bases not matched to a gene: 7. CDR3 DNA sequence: TGTGCCAGCAGAGGGACAGCTTATCAGCCCCAGCATTTT. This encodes CASRGTAYQPQHF.

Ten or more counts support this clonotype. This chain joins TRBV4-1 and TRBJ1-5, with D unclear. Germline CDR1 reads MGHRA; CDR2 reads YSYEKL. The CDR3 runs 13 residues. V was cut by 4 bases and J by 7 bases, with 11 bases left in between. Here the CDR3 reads CASSPWLGQPQHF. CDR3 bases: TGCGCCAGCAGCCCTTGGTTAGGGCAGCCCCAGCATTTT.

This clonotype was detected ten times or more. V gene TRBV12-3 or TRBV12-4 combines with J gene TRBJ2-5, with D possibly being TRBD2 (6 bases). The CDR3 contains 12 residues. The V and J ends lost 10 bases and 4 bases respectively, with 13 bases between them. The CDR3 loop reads CAISLGGETQYF. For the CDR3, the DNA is TGTGCCATCTCACTGGGGGGAGAGACCCAGTACTTC.

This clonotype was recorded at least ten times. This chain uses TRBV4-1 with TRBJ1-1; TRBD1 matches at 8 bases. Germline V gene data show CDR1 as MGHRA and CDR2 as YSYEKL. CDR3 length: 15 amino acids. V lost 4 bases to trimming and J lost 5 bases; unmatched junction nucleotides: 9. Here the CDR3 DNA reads TGCGCCAGCAGCCGGAATGGACAGGGAGGAACTGAAGCTTTCTTT. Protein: CASSRNGQGGTEAFF.